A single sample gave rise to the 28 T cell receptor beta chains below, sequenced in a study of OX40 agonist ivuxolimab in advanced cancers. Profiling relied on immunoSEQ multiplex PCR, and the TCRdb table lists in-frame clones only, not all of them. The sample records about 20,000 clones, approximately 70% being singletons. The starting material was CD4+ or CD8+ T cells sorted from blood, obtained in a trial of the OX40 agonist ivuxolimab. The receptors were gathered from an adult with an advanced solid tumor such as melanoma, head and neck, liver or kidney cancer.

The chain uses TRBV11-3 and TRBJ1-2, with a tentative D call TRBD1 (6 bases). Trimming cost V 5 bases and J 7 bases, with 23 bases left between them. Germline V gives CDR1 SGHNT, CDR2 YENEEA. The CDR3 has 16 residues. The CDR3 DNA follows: TGTGCCAGCAGCAACCGGGGCAGGGGTGTCTGGAGTGGCTACACCTTC. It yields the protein CASSNRGRGVWSGYTF.

The CDR3 DNA reads TGTGCCTGGAGTACAGGAGTTACCTACGAGCAGTACTTC. Its protein product is CAWSTGVTYEQYF. The chain has TRBV30 and TRBJ2-7, with D possibly TRBD1 on 5 matching bases. CDR3 length equals 13 residues. V was cut by 2 bases and J by 2 bases, with 10 bases left in between. Germline V CDR1 and CDR2: GTSNPN, SVGIG (reference sequence).

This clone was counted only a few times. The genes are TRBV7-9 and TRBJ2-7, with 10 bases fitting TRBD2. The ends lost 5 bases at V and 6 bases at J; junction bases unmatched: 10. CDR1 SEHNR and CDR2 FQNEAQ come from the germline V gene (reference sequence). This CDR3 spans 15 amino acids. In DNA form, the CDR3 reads TGTGCCAGCAGCCCTGGGGGGACTAGCGTCTCCGAGCAGTACTTC. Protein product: CASSPGGTSVSEQYF.

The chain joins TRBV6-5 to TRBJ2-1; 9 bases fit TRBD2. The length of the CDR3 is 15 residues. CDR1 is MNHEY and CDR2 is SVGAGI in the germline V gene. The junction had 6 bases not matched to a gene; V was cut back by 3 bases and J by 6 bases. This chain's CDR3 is CASSYRLAGLNEQFF. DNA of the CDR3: TGTGCCAGCAGTTATCGTCTAGCGGGGCTCAATGAGCAGTTCTTC.

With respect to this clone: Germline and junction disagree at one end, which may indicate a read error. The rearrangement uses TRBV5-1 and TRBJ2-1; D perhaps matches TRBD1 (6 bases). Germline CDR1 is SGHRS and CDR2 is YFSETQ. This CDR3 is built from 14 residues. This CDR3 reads CASSLSGTYNEQFF. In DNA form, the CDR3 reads TGTGCCAGCAGCTTATCCGGGACATACAATGAGCAGTTCTTC.

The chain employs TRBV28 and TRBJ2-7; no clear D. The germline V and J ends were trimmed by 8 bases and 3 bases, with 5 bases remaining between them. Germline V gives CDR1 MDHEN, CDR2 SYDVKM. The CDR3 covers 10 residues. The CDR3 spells CASGVYEQYF. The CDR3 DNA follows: TGTGCCAGCGGAGTCTACGAGCAGTACTTC.

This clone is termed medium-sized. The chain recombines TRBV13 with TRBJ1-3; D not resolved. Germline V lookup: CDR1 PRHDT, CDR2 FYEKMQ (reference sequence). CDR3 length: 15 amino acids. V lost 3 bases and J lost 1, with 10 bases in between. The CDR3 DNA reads TGTGCCAGCAGCTTTCGTAAAGGGTCTGGAAACACCATATATTTT. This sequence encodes CASSFRKGSGNTIYF.

Here the CDR3 reads CASSLPVIGAGELFF. The CDR3 bases are TGTGCCAGCAGCCTTCCCGTGATCGGGGCCGGGGAGCTGTTTTTT. The chain is built from TRBV7-6 and TRBJ2-2; tentatively, D is TRBD2 (5 bases). This CDR3 spans 15 amino acids. Germline assignment: CDR1 SGHVS and CDR2 FNYEAQ. V lost 5 bases and J 6 bases, leaving 16 bases between the germline ends.

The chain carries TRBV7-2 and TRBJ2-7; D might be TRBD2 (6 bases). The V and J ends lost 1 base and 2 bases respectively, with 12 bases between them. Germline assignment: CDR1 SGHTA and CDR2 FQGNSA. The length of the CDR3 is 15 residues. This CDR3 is CASSLGSSAAYEQYF. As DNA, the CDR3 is TGTGCCAGCAGCTTAGGTTCTAGCGCAGCCTACGAGCAGTACTTC.

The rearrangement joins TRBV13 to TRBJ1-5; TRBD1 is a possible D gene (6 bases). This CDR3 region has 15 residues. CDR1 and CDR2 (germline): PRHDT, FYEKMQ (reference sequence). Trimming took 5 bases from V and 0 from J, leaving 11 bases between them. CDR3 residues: CASSGRGLSNQPQHF. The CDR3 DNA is TGTGCCAGCAGCGGCAGGGGACTTAGCAATCAGCCCCAGCATTTT.

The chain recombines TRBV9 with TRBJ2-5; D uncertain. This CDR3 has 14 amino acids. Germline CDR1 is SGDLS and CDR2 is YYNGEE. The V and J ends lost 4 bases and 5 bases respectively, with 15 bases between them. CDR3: CASSPFDRVETQYF. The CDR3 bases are TGTGCCAGCAGCCCCTTCGACCGGGTGGAGACCCAGTACTTC.

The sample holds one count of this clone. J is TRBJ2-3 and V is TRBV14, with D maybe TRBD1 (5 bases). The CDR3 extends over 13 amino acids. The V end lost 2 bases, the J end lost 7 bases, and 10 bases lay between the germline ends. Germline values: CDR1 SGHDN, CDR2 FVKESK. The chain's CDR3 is CASSQTRVNTQYF. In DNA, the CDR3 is TGTGCCAGCAGCCAAACCAGGGTGAATACGCAGTATTTT. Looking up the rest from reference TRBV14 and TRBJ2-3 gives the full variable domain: EAGVTQFPSHSVIEKGQTVTLRCDPISGHDNLYWYRRVMGKEIKFLLHFVKESKQDESGMPNNRFLAERTGGTYSTLKVQPAELEDSGVYFCASSQTRVNTQYFGPGTRLTVL.

The CDR3 DNA reads TGTGCCAGCAGTGAATTGACAGGGAGCAATCAGCCCCAGCATTTT. This gives the protein CASSELTGSNQPQHF. The chain is built from TRBV2 and TRBJ1-5; TRBD1 matches at 7 bases. The length of the CDR3 is 15 residues. Germline CDR1 and CDR2: SNHLY and FYNNEI. Trimming cost V 2 bases and J 1 base; bases outside gene matches: 2.

CDR3 nucleotides: TGTGCCAGCGGACAGGGTGGGGTTAGCACAGATACGCAGTATTTT. Translating it yields CASGQGGVSTDTQYF. The chain recombines TRBV13 with TRBJ2-3; 8 bases line up with TRBD1. The germline V gene has CDR1 PRHDT and CDR2 FYEKMQ (reference sequence). The length of the CDR3 is 15 residues. J gave up 0 bases and V 8 bases, and 7 bases lay outside the gene matches.

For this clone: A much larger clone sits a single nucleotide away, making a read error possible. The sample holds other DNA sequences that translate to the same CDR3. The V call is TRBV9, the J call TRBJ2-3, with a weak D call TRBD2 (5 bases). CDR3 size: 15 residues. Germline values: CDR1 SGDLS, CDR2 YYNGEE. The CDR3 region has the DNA TGCGCCAGCACCATCCTGGCGGGCGCCCCAGATACGCAGTATTTT. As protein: CASTILAGAPDTQYF.

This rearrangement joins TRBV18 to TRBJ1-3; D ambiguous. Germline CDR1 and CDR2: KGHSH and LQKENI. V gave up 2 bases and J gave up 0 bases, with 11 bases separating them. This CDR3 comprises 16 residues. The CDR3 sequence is CASSPFDSSSGNTIYF. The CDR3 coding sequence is TGTGCCAGCTCACCATTCGACTCAAGCTCTGGAAACACCATATATTTT.

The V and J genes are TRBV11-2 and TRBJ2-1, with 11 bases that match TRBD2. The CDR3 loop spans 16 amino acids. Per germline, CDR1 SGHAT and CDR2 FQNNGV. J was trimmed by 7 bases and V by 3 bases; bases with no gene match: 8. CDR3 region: CASSFLAGGRGNEQFF. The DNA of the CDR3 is TGTGCCAGCAGCTTCCTAGCGGGGGGCCGGGGGAATGAGCAGTTCTTC.

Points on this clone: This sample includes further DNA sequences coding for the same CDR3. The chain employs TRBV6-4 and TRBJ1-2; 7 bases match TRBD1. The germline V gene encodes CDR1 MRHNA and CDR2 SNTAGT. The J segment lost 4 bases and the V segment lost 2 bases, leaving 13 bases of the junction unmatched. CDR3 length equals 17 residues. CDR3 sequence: CASSDLRPGQLGYGYTF. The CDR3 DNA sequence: TGTGCCAGCAGTGACCTTCGGCCGGGACAGCTGGGCTATGGCTACACCTTC.

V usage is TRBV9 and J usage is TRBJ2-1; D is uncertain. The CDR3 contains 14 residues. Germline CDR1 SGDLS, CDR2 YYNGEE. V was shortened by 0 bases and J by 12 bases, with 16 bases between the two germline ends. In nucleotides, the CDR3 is TGTGCCAGCAGCGTAGATCTAGGCCCCCCGAGGCAGTTCTTC. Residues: CASSVDLGPPRQFF.

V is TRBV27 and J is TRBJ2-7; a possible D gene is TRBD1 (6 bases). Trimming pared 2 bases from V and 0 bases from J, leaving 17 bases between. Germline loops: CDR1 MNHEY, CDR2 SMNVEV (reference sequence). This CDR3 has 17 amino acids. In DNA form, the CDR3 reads TGTGCCAGCAGTTTAGTCCCAGGGGAGCCGGGCTCCTACGAGCAGTACTTC. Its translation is CASSLVPGEPGSYEQYF.

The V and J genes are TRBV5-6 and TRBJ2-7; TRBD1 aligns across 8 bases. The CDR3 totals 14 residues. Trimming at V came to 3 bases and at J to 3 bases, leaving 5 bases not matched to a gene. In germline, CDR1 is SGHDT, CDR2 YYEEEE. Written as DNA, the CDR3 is TGTGCCAGCAGCTATGGACAGGGAAACTACGAGCAGTACTTC. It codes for CASSYGQGNYEQYF.

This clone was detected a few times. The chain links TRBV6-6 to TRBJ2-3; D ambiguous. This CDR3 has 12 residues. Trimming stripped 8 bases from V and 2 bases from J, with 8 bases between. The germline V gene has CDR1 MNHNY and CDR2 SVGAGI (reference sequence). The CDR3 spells CASGWNTDTQYF. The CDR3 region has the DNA TGTGCCAGCGGTTGGAACACAGATACGCAGTATTTT.

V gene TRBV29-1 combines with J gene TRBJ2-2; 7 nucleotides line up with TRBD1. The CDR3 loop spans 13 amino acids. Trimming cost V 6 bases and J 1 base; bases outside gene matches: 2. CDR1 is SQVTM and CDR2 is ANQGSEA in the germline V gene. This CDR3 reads CSVRDRNTGELFF. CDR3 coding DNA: TGCAGCGTCCGGGACAGGAACACCGGGGAGCTGTTTTTT.

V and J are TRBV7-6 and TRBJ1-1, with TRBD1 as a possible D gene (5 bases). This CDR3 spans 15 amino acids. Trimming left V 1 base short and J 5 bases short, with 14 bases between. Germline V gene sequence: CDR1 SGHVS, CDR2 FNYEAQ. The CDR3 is CASSLDAGRTTEAFF. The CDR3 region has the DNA TGTGCCAGCAGCTTAGACGCAGGGCGAACGACTGAAGCTTTCTTT.

Here the CDR3 reads CASSSTGADGYTF. Here the CDR3 DNA reads TGTGCCAGCAGCTCGACAGGGGCTGATGGCTACACCTTC. The rearrangement uses TRBV11-3 and TRBJ1-2; 8 bases match TRBD1. This CDR3 has 13 amino acids. Trimming removed 4 bases from V and 6 bases from J; junction bases left unmatched: 4. Germline V gene lookup returns CDR1 SGHNT and CDR2 YENEEA.

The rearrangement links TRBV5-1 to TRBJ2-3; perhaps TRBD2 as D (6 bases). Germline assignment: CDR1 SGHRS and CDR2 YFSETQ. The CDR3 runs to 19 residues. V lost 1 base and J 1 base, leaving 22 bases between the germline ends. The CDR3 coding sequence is TGCGCCAGCAGCTTGTTGGAGGGATGGGGTTTAAGTGGCACAGATACGCAGTATTTT. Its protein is CASSLLEGWGLSGTDTQYF.

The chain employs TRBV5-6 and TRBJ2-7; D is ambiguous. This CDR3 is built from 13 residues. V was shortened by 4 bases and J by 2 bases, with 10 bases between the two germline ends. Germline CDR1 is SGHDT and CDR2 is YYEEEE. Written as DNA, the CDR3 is TGTGCCAGCAGCCCGGGTATAACCTACGAGCAGTACTTC. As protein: CASSPGITYEQYF.

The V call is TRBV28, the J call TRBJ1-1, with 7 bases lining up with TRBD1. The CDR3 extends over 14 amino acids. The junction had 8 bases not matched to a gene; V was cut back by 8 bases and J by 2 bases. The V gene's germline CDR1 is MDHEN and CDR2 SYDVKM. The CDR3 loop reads CASGQGVGNTEAFF. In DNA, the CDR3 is TGTGCCAGCGGGCAGGGGGTGGGAAACACTGAAGCTTTCTTT.